A single sample is the source of the 8 T cell receptor beta chains below, sequenced in a study of tumor-infiltrating lymphocytes in primary liver carcinoma. cDNA specific to TCR beta was made from 500 ng of total RNA, with a constant-region primer employed for priming. The TCR beta library was amplified through three nested multiplex PCR rounds in a modified ARM-PCR procedure. Two initial PCR rounds of around 9 cycles each paired TRBV1-TRBV30 forward primers with a C-beta reverse primer. Via MiXCR, TCRdb re-called the multiplex PCR reads, giving one row per CDR3 protein. The repertoire holds 320,000 or so distinct CDR3 sequences, with 55% to 65% as singletons. It was unsorted whole blood that yielded blood RNA, and germline DNA was also extracted. The sample was peripheral blood. The receptors derive from a man between 35 and 55 years old with primary liver carcinoma and hepatitis B virus infection.

This clonotype was seen only a few times. The chain recombines TRBV7-9 with TRBJ1-3, with D perhaps TRBD1 (5 bases). Looked up from germline, CDR1 is SEHNR and CDR2 is FQNEAQ (reference sequence). The CDR3 spans 15 residues. The ends were cut back, 2 bases at V and 2 bases at J, with 10 bases in the middle. The CDR3: CASSLRQGTGNTIYF. In DNA form, the CDR3 reads TGTGCCAGCAGCTTAAGGCAGGGAACTGGAAACACCATATATTTT.

This clonotype came up a few times. V usage is TRBV28 and J usage is TRBJ1-2; 11 bases match TRBD1. The V gene end was trimmed by 5 bases and the J gene end by 4 bases; junction bases not matched to a gene: 3. This CDR3 region has 14 residues. Germline V lookup: CDR1 MDHEN, CDR2 SYDVKM. The CDR3 spells CASSGTGGGYGYTF. The CDR3 DNA follows: TGTGCCAGCAGTGGGACAGGGGGAGGCTATGGCTACACCTTC.

CDR3 nucleotide sequence: TGTGCCATCAGTGAACCGCAGACACACCTCCACTTT. Translated, it gives CAISEPQTHLHF. This chain uses TRBV10-3 with TRBJ1-6; D not resolved. The CDR3 loop spans 12 amino acids. The germline V gene encodes CDR1 ENHRY and CDR2 SYGVKD. Trimming pared 3 bases from V and 15 bases from J, leaving 12 bases between.

As concerns this clonotype: A junction end diverges from the germline sequence, so it may reflect a read error. The J gene is TRBJ2-7, the V gene TRBV6-2 or TRBV6-3; weak D call: TRBD2 (5 bases). Looked up from germline, CDR1 is MNHEY and CDR2 is SVGEGT. The CDR3 has 14 residues. The CDR3 DNA reads TGTGCCGGCAGTTATGGACGGGGATGGGACGAGCAGTACTTC. Translated, it gives CAGSYGRGWDEQYF.

The chain uses TRBV6-5 and TRBJ2-7; D may match TRBD1 or TRBD2 (6 bases each). Germline V CDR1 and CDR2: MNHEY, SVGAGI. The CDR3 is 14 residues long. V was shortened by 6 bases and J by 4 bases, with 16 bases between the two germline ends. CDR3 nucleotides: TGTGCCAGCAGCTCCCTGGGGGGCGTGTACGAGCAGTACTTC. The encoded protein is CASSSLGGVYEQYF.

V is TRBV6-1 and J is TRBJ1-2; D unclear. V was clipped by 3 bases and J by 8 bases, with 16 bases between them. The CDR3 spans 14 residues. Per the germline V gene, CDR1 is MNHNS and CDR2 is SASEGT. CDR3: CASSDMGPLEGYTF. For the CDR3, the DNA is TGTGCCAGCAGTGATATGGGCCCCCTCGAGGGCTACACCTTC.

Concerning this clonotype itself: A read error may explain this, as a much larger clone is one base away. The rearrangement joins TRBV4-2 to TRBJ2-1; 7 bases are a match to TRBD2. The CDR3 is made up of 17 amino acids. Germline V gene sequence: CDR1 LGHNA, CDR2 YNFKEQ. The J segment lost 5 bases and the V segment lost 1 base, leaving 11 bases of the junction unmatched. CDR3 sequence (DNA): TGTGCCAGCAGCCAAGGGCCCCGGACTAGTGGAAACAATGAGCAGTTCTTC. This sequence encodes CASSQGPRTSGNNEQFF.

A word on this clonotype: At one end, the junction sequence differs from germline, possibly due to a read error. The J gene is TRBJ1-4, the V gene TRBV5-5; weak D call: TRBD1 (5 bases). Germline CDR1 SGHKS, CDR2 YYEKEE (reference sequence). The CDR3 runs 16 residues. CDR3 loop: CDSSLDWAAGGEKLFF. CDR3 sequence (DNA): TGTGACAGCAGCTTGGATTGGGCCGCGGGGGGTGAAAAACTGTTTTTT.